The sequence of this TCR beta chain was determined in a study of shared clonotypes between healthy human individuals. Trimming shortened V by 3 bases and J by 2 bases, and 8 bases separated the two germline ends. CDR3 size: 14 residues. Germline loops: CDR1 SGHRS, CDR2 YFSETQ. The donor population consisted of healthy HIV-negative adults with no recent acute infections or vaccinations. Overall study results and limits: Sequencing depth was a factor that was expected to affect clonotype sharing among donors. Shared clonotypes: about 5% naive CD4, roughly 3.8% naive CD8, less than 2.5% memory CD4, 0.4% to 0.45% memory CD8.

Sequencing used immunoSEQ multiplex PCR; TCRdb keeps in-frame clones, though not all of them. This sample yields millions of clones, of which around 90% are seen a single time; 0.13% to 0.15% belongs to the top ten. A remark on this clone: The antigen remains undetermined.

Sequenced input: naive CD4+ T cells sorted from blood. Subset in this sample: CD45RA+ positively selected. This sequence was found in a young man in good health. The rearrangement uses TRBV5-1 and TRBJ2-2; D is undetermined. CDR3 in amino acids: CASSWVQNTGELFF. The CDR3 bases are TGCGCCAGCAGCTGGGTACAAAACACCGGGGAGCTGTTTTTT.